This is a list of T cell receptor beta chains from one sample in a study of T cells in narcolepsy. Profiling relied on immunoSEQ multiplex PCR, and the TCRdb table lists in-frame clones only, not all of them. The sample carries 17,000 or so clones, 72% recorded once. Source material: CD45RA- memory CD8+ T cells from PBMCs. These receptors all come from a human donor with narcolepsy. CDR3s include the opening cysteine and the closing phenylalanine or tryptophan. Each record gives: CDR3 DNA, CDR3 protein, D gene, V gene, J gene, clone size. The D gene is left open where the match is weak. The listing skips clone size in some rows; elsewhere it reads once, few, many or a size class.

TGTGCCAGCAGCGAGGACCTCAGCCTCGGCAATGAGCAGTTCTTC	CASSEDLSLGNEQFF	-	TRBV4-2	TRBJ2-1	-
TGTGCCAGCAGCTTAGGCCTGGGTTTGGGCACCCAAGAGACCCAGTACTTC	CASSLGLGLGTQETQYF	-	TRBV13	TRBJ2-5	-
TGTGCCAGCAGCTCTCATAGCGGGGACGCCTACAATGAGCAGTTCTTC	CASSSHSGDAYNEQFF	TRBD2	TRBV7-9	TRBJ2-1	few
TGTGCCAGCAGCTTGCAAGGGGGCAGTACCGGGGAGCTGTTTTTT	CASSLQGGSTGELFF	TRBD1	TRBV13	TRBJ2-2	-
TGTGCCAGCAGCCAAACTACTAGCGGGCGTTACAATGAGCAGTTCTTC	CASSQTTSGRYNEQFF	TRBD2	TRBV4-1	TRBJ2-1	few
TGTGCCACCAGCGGAGAGGGGGACACCAATATGAACACTGAAGCTTTCTTT	CATSGEGDTNMNTEAFF	-	TRBV15	TRBJ1-1	-
TGTGCCAGCAGCACGGACAGGTCCTACGAGCAGTACTTC	CASSTDRSYEQYF	TRBD1	TRBV7-9	TRBJ2-7	few
TGTGCCAGTAGCCAGACCGGGACAGTACGTTCATATGAGACCCAGTACTTC	CASSQTGTVRSYETQYF	TRBD1	TRBV19	TRBJ2-5	once
TGTGCCAGCAGCCCTTCGCCGTACTATGGCTACACCTTC	CASSPSPYYGYTF	-	TRBV7-3	TRBJ1-2	-
TGTGCCAGCAGCCCCGGGACAGGGTTTCAGCCCCAGCATTTT	CASSPGTGFQPQHF	TRBD1	TRBV13	TRBJ1-5	-
TGTGCCAGCAGCCCCGCAGGGGCTCGGAACAATGAGCAGTTCTTC	CASSPAGARNNEQFF	-	TRBV13	TRBJ2-1	-
TGTGCCAGCAGTTTTTCCGTGAGGAGCACTGAAGCTTTCTTT	CASSFSVRSTEAFF	-	TRBV27	TRBJ1-1	few
TGTGCCAGTAGTATCAGGGTCGGCACCGGGGAGCTGTTTTTT	CASSIRVGTGELFF	-	TRBV19	TRBJ2-2	-
TGTGCCATCAGCTCAAATCAGGGGCCGGGTGGCTACACCTTC	CAISSNQGPGGYTF	-	TRBV10-3	TRBJ1-2	-
TGTGCCAGCAGGGCCAGGACCAGCAATCAGCCCCAGCATTTT	CASRARTSNQPQHF	-	TRBV6-1	TRBJ1-5	-
TGTGCCAGTAGTATAGGGGGCGGGAGCTACGAGCAGTACTTC	CASSIGGGSYEQYF	TRBD2	TRBV19	TRBJ2-7	-
TGTGCCAGTAGTATAGTGGGGGTTGACACTGAAGCTTTCTTT	CASSIVGVDTEAFF	-	TRBV19	TRBJ1-1	-
TGTGCCAGCAGCACAACCGGGACAGGGGGGTCCGGGCAGTACTTC	CASSTTGTGGSGQYF	TRBD1	TRBV2	TRBJ2-7	few
TGTGCCAGCAGCGCGCCGGCGGGCACTGAAGCTTTCTTT	CASSAPAGTEAFF	-	TRBV7-2	TRBJ1-1	-
TGTGCCAGCAGTGGGGCACGCTCCTACGAGCAGTACTTC	CASSGARSYEQYF	-	TRBV6-1	TRBJ2-7	-
TGTGCCAGTAGTATCGTCGGCCCCTCCTACGAGCAGTACTTC	CASSIVGPSYEQYF	-	TRBV19	TRBJ2-7	medium-sized
TGCGCCAGCAGTCTAGGACCGGGACGGGGGTTAGAAGGCTACACCTTC	CASSLGPGRGLEGYTF	-	TRBV4-3	TRBJ1-2	few
TGTGCCAGCAGAGCGGACGGATTCTACGAGCAGTACTTC	CASRADGFYEQYF	-	TRBV11-2	TRBJ2-7	-
TGCGCCAGCAGCTTCACAGGGCATAGCACTGAAGCTTTCTTT	CASSFTGHSTEAFF	-	TRBV5-1	TRBJ1-1	-
TGTGCCAGCAGCTCCCGGGACAGGGGGAACAATCAGCCCCAGCATTTT	CASSSRDRGNNQPQHF	TRBD1	TRBV7-3	TRBJ1-5	-
TGTGCCAGCAGTTCCTCACCCTCAGGGACTAATGAAAAACTGTTTTTT	CASSSSPSGTNEKLFF	-	TRBV27	TRBJ1-4	-
TGTGCCAGCGGGACCTACGAGCAGTACTTC	CASGTYEQYF	-	TRBV7-6	TRBJ2-7	-
TGTGCCAGCAGCTTGGTAGGGGTTGGCAATCAGCCCCAGCATTTT	CASSLVGVGNQPQHF	-	TRBV5-5	TRBJ1-5	-